The rows below give T cell receptor beta chains drawn from one sample of a study of cytomegalovirus exposure and HLA in healthy donors. Here immunoSEQ multiplex PCR was the method, and the copy in TCRdb shows in-frame clones only, minus some. Of about 190,000 clones listed, 65% to 85% were seen once; the top ten hold approximately 1.8%. Source material: PBMCs. The receptors were gathered from a man aged 18 to 29 in good health and CMV-seronegative. CDR3s include the opening cysteine and the closing phenylalanine or tryptophan. The D gene is left open where the match is weak. Some rows mark clone size as missing; the rest say once, few, many or name a class of expanded clone.

CDR3 length,D gene,clone size,J gene,V gene,CDR3 protein,CDR3 DNA
14,TRBD1,few,TRBJ1-1,TRBV11-3,CASSRDSMNTEAFF,TGTGCCAGCAGCCGGGACAGTATGAACACTGAAGCTTTCTTT
17,TRBD2,-,TRBJ2-1,TRBV7-9,CASSPYGRLAGKDEQFF,TGTGCCAGCAGCCCTTATGGCCGACTAGCGGGAAAGGATGAGCAGTTCTTC
12,-,-,TRBJ1-5,TRBV2,CASSGGNQPQHF,TGTGCCAGCAGTGGCGGAAATCAGCCCCAGCATTTT
15,TRBD1,-,TRBJ2-3,TRBV30,CAWSVGTGGADTQYF,TGTGCCTGGAGTGTGGGGACAGGGGGCGCAGATACGCAGTATTTT
13,TRBD1,-,TRBJ1-1,TRBV6-4,CASSMTGHTEAFF,TGTGCCAGCAGCATGACAGGGCACACTGAAGCTTTCTTT
12,-,-,TRBJ2-7,TRBV7-9,CASTYDSYEQYF,TGTGCTAGCACCTACGACTCCTACGAGCAGTACTTC
15,TRBD2,-,TRBJ2-5,TRBV9,CASSVSGRARETQYF,TGTGCCAGCAGCGTTAGCGGGAGGGCGAGGGAGACCCAGTACTTC
17,-,-,TRBJ1-1,TRBV11-2,CASSPYRGGGLNTEAFF,TGTGCCAGCAGCCCATACCGAGGGGGGGGTTTGAACACTGAAGCTTTCTTT
12,-,once,TRBJ2-7,TRBV28,CASSLPGFEQYF,TGTGCCAGCAGTTTGCCCGGGTTCGAGCAGTACTTC
20,TRBD1,-,TRBJ1-1,TRBV5-4,CASSLTKTNYPGQGNTEAFF,TGTGCCAGCAGCTTGACTAAAACAAACTACCCGGGACAGGGAAACACTGAAGCTTTCTTT
15,TRBD2,-,TRBJ2-5,TRBV28,CASMLLAGKQETQYF,TGTGCCAGCATGTTACTAGCGGGGAAACAAGAGACCCAGTACTTC
15,TRBD1,-,TRBJ2-5,TRBV10-2,CASSPRDRGRETQYF,TGCGCCAGCAGTCCCCGGGACAGGGGAAGGGAGACCCAGTACTTC
15,-,once,TRBJ1-1,TRBV10-2,CASTRDTKMNTEAFF,TGCGCCAGCACCCGGGACACAAAAATGAACACTGAAGCTTTCTTT
14,TRBD1,-,TRBJ2-3,TRBV6-6,CASSNRQGTDTQYF,TGTGCCAGCAGTAACCGACAGGGAACCGATACGCAGTATTTT
13,-,-,TRBJ1-2,TRBV19,CASTRGANYGYTF,TGTGCCAGCACAAGGGGTGCTAACTATGGCTACACCTTC
14,TRBD1,-,TRBJ1-5,TRBV6-1,CASRGTGFNQPQHF,TGTGCCAGCAGAGGGACAGGGTTCAATCAGCCCCAGCATTTT
16,TRBD2,-,TRBJ2-1,TRBV4-3,CASSQEGGRLYNEQFF,TGCGCCAGCAGCCAAGAGGGCGGGAGACTCTACAATGAGCAGTTCTTC
15,TRBD2,-,TRBJ2-7,TRBV27,CASSLGTSATYEQYF,TGTGCCAGCAGTTTAGGGACTAGCGCAACCTACGAGCAGTACTTC
14,-,-,TRBJ2-7,TRBV5-1,CASAPGTSAYEQYF,TGCGCCAGCGCGCCCGGGACATCGGCCTACGAGCAGTACTTC
15,TRBD1,-,TRBJ1-5,TRBV28,CASRSADRDNQPQHF,TGTGCCAGCAGATCCGCTGACAGGGACAATCAGCCCCAGCATTTT
12,-,-,TRBJ1-1,TRBV29-1,CSVREPNTEAFF,TGCAGCGTTCGGGAACCGAACACTGAAGCTTTCTTT
21,-,-,TRBJ2-2,TRBV4-2,CASSQEDKSYSPDRNTGELFF,TGTGCCAGCAGCCAAGAAGATAAGAGCTATAGCCCCGATCGGAACACCGGGGAGCTGTTTTTT
16,-,-,TRBJ2-2,TRBV15,CATSKSYRENTGELFF,TGTGCCACCAGCAAAAGTTACAGGGAGAACACCGGGGAGCTGTTTTTT
18,-,-,TRBJ1-4,TRBV6-4,CASSDSEYGFRNNEKLFF,TGTGCCAGCAGTGACTCAGAGTACGGGTTTAGGAATAATGAAAAACTGTTTTTT
14,TRBD2,once,TRBJ2-3,TRBV18,CASSPRPAGDTQYF,TGTGCCAGCTCACCTCGACCAGCGGGGGATACGCAGTATTTT
13,-,-,TRBJ2-2,TRBV10-2,CASNVRGTGELFF,TGCGCCAGCAACGTTAGGGGGACCGGGGAGCTGTTTTTT
14,-,-,TRBJ2-5,TRBV6-5,CASSPTAGEETQYF,TGTGCCAGCAGCCCAACGGCAGGCGAAGAGACCCAGTACTTC
15,-,-,TRBJ2-7,TRBV2,CASSGMAGAPYEQYF,TGTGCCAGCAGTGGGATGGCTGGGGCCCCCTACGAGCAGTACTTC
15,TRBD1,-,TRBJ1-2,TRBV9,CASSVGTGANYGYTF,TGTGCCAGCAGCGTAGGAACAGGGGCCAACTATGGCTACACCTTC
15,-,-,TRBJ1-6,TRBV5-5,CASSLAGGSNSPLHF,TGTGCCAGCAGCTTGGCCGGGGGTAGCAATTCACCCCTCCACTTT
16,-,-,TRBJ2-2,TRBV19,CASSSAGVRSGGELFF,TGTGCCAGTAGTTCGGCAGGCGTCAGAAGCGGCGGGGAGCTGTTTTTT
12,-,-,TRBJ2-1,TRBV28,CASSLLHNEQFF,TGTGCCAGCAGTCTCCTTCACAATGAGCAGTTCTTC
15,TRBD2,-,TRBJ2-7,TRBV5-1,CASSMYPGLTYEQYF,TGCGCCAGCAGCATGTACCCGGGACTAACCTACGAGCAGTACTTC
15,-,-,TRBJ2-1,TRBV30,CAWSVPDSSVNEQFF,TGTGCCTGGAGTGTACCCGACTCTAGCGTCAATGAGCAGTTCTTC
18,-,once,TRBJ1-5,TRBV5-6,CASSLGQRGLYSNQPQHF,TGTGCCAGCAGCTTGGGGCAGCGCGGCCTTTATAGCAATCAGCCCCAGCATTTT
17,TRBD1,-,TRBJ1-3,TRBV5-1,CASSLVSGGSSGNTIYF,TGCGCCAGCAGCTTGGTTTCAGGGGGCAGTTCTGGAAACACCATATATTTT
15,-,-,TRBJ2-7,TRBV4-3,CASSQDYTGEWEQYF,TGCGCCAGCAGCCAAGATTACACCGGGGAATGGGAGCAGTACTTC
15,TRBD2,-,TRBJ2-1,TRBV7-9,CASSQAGGTYNEQFF,TGTGCCAGCAGCCAAGCGGGAGGGACCTACAATGAGCAGTTCTTC
13,-,-,TRBJ1-1,TRBV21-1,CASSNFSNTEAFF,TGTGCCAGCAGCAACTTCTCGAACACTGAAGCTTTCTTT
16,-,-,TRBJ1-3,TRBV7-9,CASSLAGSLSGNTIYF,TGTGCCAGCAGCTTAGCCGGGTCCCTCTCTGGAAACACCATATATTTT
17,TRBD1,-,TRBJ1-2,TRBV4-3,CASSQDRFIDRVNGYTF,TGCGCCAGCAGCCAAGATCGCTTTATAGACAGGGTGAACGGCTACACCTTC
11,-,-,TRBJ1-5,TRBV5-8,CASSLNQPQHF,TGTGCCAGCAGCCTTAATCAGCCCCAGCATTTT
16,TRBD2,-,TRBJ2-1,TRBV4-1,CASSQVPAGAYNEQFF,TGCGCCAGCAGCCAAGTACCCGCGGGGGCCTACAATGAGCAGTTCTTC
18,TRBD2,few,TRBJ2-1,TRBV7-9,CASSFGLAGGTGYNEQFF,TGTGCCAGCAGCTTTGGTCTAGCGGGAGGTACGGGTTACAATGAGCAGTTCTTC
13,-,few,TRBJ2-1,TRBV11-3,CASRDLGGNEQFF,TGTGCCAGCAGAGACCTAGGGGGCAATGAGCAGTTCTTC